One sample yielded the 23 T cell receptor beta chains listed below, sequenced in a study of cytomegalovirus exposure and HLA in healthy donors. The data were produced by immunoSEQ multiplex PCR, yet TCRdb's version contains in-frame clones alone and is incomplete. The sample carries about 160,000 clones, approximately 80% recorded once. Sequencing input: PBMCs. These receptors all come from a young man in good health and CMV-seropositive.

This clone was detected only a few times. The CDR3, as DNA: TGTGCCAGCGGAACACAGGGGAACACCGGGGAGCTGTTTTTT. Translation gives CASGTQGNTGELFF. This chain uses TRBV21-1 with TRBJ2-2; the table's D call, TRBD1, has no DNA check behind it. TRBV21-1 constitutes a pseudogene. CDR3 size: 14 residues.

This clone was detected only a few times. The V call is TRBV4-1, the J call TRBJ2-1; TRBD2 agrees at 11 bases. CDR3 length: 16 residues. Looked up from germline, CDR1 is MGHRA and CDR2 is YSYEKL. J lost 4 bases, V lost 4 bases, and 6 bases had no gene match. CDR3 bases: TGCGCCAGCAGCCGCCATTCTAGCGGGGGGTACAATGAGCAGTTCTTC. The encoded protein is CASSRHSSGGYNEQFF.

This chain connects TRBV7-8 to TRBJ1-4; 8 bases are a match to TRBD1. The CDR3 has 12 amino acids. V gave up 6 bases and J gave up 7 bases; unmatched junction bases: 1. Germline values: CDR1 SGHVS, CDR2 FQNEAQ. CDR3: CASRTGVEKLFF. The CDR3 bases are TGTGCCAGCAGGACAGGGGTTGAAAAACTGTTTTTT. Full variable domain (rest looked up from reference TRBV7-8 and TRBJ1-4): GAGVSQSPRYKVAKRGQDVALRCDPISGHVSLFWYQQALGQGPEFLTYFQNEAQLDKSGLPSDRFFAERPEGSVSTLKIQRTQQEDSAVYLCASRTGVEKLFFGSGTQLSVL.

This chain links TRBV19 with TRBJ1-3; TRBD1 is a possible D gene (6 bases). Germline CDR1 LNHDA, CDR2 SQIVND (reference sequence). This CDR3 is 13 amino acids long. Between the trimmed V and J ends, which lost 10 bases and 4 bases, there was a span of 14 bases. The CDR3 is CATAGARGNTIYF. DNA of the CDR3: TGTGCCACCGCGGGGGCGAGAGGAAACACCATATATTTT.

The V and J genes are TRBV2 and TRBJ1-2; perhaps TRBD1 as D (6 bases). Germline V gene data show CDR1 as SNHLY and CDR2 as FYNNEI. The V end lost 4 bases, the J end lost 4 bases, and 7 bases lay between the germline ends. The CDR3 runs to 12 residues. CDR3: CASSAQGYGYTF. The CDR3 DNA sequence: TGTGCCAGCAGTGCACAGGGCTATGGCTACACCTTC.

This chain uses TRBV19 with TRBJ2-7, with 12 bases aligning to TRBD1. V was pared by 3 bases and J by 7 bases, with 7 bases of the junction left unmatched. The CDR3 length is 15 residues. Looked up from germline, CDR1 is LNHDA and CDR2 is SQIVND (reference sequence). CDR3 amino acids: CASSISGTGGYEQYF. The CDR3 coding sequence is TGTGCCAGTAGTATTTCCGGGACAGGGGGCTATGAGCAGTACTTC.

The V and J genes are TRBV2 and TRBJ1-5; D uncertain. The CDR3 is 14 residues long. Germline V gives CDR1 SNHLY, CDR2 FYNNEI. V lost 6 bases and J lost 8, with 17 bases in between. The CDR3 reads CASSHDGGGEPQHF. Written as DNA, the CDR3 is TGTGCCAGCAGCCACGACGGTGGAGGCGAGCCCCAGCATTTT.

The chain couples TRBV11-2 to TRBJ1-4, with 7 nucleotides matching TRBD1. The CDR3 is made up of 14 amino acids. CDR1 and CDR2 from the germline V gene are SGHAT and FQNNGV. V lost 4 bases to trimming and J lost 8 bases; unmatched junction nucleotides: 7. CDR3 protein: CASSSQGGEEKLFF. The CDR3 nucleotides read TGTGCCAGCAGCTCTCAGGGGGGAGAGGAAAAACTGTTTTTT.

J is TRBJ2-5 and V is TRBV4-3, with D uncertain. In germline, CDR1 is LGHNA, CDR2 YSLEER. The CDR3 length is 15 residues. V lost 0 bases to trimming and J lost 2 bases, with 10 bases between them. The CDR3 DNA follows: TGCGCCAGCAGCCAAGACGGTACGGGTCAAGAGACCCAGTACTTC. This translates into CASSQDGTGQETQYF.

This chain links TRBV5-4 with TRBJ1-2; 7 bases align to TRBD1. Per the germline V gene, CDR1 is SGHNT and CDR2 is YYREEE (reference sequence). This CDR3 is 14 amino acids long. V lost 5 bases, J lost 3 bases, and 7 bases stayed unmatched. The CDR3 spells CASRRDRLDYGYTF. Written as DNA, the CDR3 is TGTGCCAGCAGGCGGGACAGACTCGACTATGGCTACACCTTC.

DNA of the CDR3: TGTGCCAGCAGCTTACAGTCTGAAGCTTTCTTT. This gives the protein CASSLQSEAFF. The chain employs TRBV7-9 and TRBJ1-1, with D unresolved. Germline V gene sequence: CDR1 SEHNR, CDR2 FQNEAQ (reference sequence). V was cut by 2 bases and J by 6 bases, with 4 bases left in between. The CDR3 totals 11 residues.

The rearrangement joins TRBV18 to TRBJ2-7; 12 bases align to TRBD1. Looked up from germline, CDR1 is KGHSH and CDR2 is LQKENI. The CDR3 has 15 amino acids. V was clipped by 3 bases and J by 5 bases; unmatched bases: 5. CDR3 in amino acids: CASSPPGQGANEQYF. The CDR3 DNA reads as TGTGCCAGCTCACCCCCGGGACAGGGGGCTAACGAGCAGTACTTC.

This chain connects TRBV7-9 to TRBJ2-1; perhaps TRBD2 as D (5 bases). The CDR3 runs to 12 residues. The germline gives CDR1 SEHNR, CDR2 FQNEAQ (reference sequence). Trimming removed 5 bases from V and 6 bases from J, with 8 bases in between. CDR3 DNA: TGTGCCAGCAGCCCCGGGGTCAATGAGCAGTTCTTC. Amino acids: CASSPGVNEQFF.

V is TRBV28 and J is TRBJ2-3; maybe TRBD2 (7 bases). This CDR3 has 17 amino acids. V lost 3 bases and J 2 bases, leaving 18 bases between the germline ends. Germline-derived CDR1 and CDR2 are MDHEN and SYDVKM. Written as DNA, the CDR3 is TGTGCCAGCAGTTTTGGCGGGGGCGCACCCCCCACAGATACGCAGTATTTT. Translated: CASSFGGGAPPTDTQYF.

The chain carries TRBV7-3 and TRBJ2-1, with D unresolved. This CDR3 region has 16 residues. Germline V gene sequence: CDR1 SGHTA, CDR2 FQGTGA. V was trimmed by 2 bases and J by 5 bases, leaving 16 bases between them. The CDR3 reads CASSLRLSQFDNEQFF. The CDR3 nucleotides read TGTGCCAGCAGCTTACGCTTATCACAATTCGACAATGAGCAGTTCTTC.

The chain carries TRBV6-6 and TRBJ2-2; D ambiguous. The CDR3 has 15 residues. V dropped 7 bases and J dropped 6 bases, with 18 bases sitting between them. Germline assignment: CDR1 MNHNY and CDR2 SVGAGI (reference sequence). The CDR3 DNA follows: TGTGCCAGCACTCCCGCGAAGAAAGAGTCCGGGGAGCTGTTTTTT. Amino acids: CASTPAKKESGELFF.

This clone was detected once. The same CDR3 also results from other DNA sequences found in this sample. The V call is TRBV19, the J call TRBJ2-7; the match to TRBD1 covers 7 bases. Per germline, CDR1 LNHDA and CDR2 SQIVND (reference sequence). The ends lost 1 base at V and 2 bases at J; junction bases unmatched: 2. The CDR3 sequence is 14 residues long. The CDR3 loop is CASSIGQGAYEQYF. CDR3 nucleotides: TGTGCCAGTAGTATAGGACAGGGAGCCTACGAGCAGTACTTC.

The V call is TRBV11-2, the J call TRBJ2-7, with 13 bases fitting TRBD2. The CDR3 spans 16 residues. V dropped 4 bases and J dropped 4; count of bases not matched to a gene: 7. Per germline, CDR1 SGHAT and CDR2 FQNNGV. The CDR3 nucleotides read TGTGCCAGCAGCTCCCTGACTAGCGGGGGGAGGTACGAGCAGTACTTC. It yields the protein CASSSLTSGGRYEQYF.

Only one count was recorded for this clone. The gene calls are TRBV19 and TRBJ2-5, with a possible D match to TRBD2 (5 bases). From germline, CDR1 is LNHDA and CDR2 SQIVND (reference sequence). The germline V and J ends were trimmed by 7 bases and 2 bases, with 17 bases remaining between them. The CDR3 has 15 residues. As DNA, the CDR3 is TGTGCCAGTACCGCCGGCAGGATAGCGCAAGAGACCCAGTACTTC. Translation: CASTAGRIAQETQYF. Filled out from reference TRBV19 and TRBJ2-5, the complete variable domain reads DGGITQSPKYLFRKEGQNVTLSCEQNLNHDAMYWYRQDPGQGLRLIYYSQIVNDFQKGDIAEGYSVSREKKESFPLTVTSAQKNPTAFYLCASTAGRIAQETQYFGPGTRLLVL.

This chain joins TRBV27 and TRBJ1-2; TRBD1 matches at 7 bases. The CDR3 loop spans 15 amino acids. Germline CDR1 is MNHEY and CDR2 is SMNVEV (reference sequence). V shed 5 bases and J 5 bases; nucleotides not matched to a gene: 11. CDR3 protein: CASSTRQGVRYGYTF. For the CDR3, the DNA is TGTGCCAGCAGTACCAGACAGGGAGTGAGGTATGGCTACACCTTC.

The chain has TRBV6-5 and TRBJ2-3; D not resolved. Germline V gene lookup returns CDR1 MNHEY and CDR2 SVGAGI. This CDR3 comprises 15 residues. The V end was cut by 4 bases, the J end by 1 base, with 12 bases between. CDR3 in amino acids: CASSLADPGTDTQYF. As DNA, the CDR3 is TGTGCCAGCAGTTTGGCGGATCCGGGCACAGATACGCAGTATTTT.

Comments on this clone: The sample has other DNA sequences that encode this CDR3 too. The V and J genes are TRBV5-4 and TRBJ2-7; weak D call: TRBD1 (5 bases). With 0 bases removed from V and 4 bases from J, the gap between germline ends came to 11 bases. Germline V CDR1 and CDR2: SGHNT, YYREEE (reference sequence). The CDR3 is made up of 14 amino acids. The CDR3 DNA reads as TGTGCCAGCAGCTTGGGGCAGGGTGCGTACGAGCAGTACTTC. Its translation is CASSLGQGAYEQYF.

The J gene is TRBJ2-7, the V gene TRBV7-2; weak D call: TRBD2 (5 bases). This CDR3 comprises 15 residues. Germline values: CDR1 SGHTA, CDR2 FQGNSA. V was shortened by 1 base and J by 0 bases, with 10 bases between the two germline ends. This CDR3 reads CASSLGGRSSYEQYF. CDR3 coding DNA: TGTGCCAGCAGCTTAGGCGGGCGGAGCTCCTACGAGCAGTACTTC. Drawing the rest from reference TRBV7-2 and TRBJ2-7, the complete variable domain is GAGVSQSPSNKVTEKGKDVELRCDPISGHTALYWYRQSLGQGLEFLIYFQGNSAPDKSGLPSDRFSAERTGGSVSTLTIQRTQQEDSAVYLCASSLGGRSSYEQYFGPGTRLTVT.